The 19 T cell receptor beta chains below all came from one sample that was sequenced in a study of post-analysis software for immune sequencing data. Findings of the study overall: The study found TRBV5-6, TRBV5-1 and TRBV20-1 among four to six TRBV segments more frequent in patients than controls.

Tagging with unique molecular identifiers was a feature of the TCR beta cDNA libraries. TCRdb re-called the PCR reads with MiXCR, one entry per CDR3 protein. The sample has about 200,000 distinct CDR3 sequences, about 30% seen once. No antigen is known for these receptors. Material: blood. These receptors originate from a girl younger than 18 with multiple sclerosis.

This clonotype appeared a few times. The chain links TRBV20-1 to TRBJ2-5; weak D call: TRBD2 (6 bases). V dropped 3 bases and J dropped 5 bases, with 16 bases sitting between them. The CDR3 runs to 14 residues. Per the germline V gene, CDR1 is DFQATT and CDR2 is SNEGSKA (reference sequence). CDR3 nucleotides: TGCAGTGCTAGCCGGGACTCCGCCGGGGAGACCCAGTACTTC. This gives the protein CSASRDSAGETQYF.

This clonotype was seen many times. The chain carries TRBV3-1 and TRBJ1-2; D is perhaps TRBD1 (5 bases). CDR1 is LGHDT and CDR2 is YNNKEL in the germline V gene (reference sequence). V was pared by 4 bases and J by 3 bases, with 15 bases between. The CDR3 sequence is 15 residues long. The CDR3 DNA follows: TGTGCCAGCAGCCCCTACCCGGGGGAATACTATGGCTACACCTTC. This encodes CASSPYPGEYYGYTF.

This clonotype showed up just a few times. V is TRBV11-2 and J is TRBJ2-1, with a weak D call TRBD2 (6 bases). This CDR3 is built from 14 residues. Trimming removed 5 bases at V and 13 bases at J, with 21 bases between. Germline V CDR1 and CDR2: SGHAT, FQNNGV. The CDR3 reads CASSPPSVQETQFF. In nucleotides, the CDR3 is TGTGCCAGCAGCCCGCCTAGCGTACAAGAGACCCAGTTCTTC.

This clonotype appeared a few times. The V and J genes are TRBV12-3 or TRBV12-4 and TRBJ2-1; possible D gene TRBD2, 6 bases. CDR3 size: 15 residues. V gave up 2 bases and J gave up 9 bases, with 17 bases separating them. DNA of the CDR3: TGTGCCAGCAGTTTATTGCGGGCTCGGGGGAGTGAGCAGTTCTTC. Its translation is CASSLLRARGSEQFF.

This clonotype has more than one count but fewer than ten. This chain connects TRBV28 to TRBJ1-6, with 8 nucleotides matching TRBD1. V shed 6 bases and J 7 bases; nucleotides not matched to a gene: 8. CDR1 and CDR2 (germline): MDHEN, SYDVKM. The CDR3 is 15 amino acids. The CDR3 spells CASSPLGQGNSPLHF. The CDR3 DNA reads as TGTGCCAGCAGCCCATTAGGACAGGGAAATTCACCCCTCCACTTT. The full variable domain, in which reference TRBV28 and TRBJ1-6 provide the parts outside the CDR3, is DVKVTQSSRYLVKRTGEKVFLECVQDMDHENMFWYRQDPGLGLRLIYFSYDVKMKEKGDIPEGYSVSREKKERFSLILESASTNQTSMYLCASSPLGQGNSPLHFGNGTRLTVT.

This clonotype was counted a few times. The V and J genes are TRBV18 and TRBJ1-4, with TRBD1 matching over 11 bases. CDR3 length: 15 amino acids. V lost 0 bases, J lost 8 bases, and 2 bases stayed unmatched. CDR1 and CDR2 from the germline V gene are KGHSH and LQKENI. The CDR3 is CASSPPGQGEEKLFF. DNA of the CDR3: TGTGCCAGCTCACCACCGGGACAGGGGGAGGAAAAACTGTTTTTT.

In this sample, this clonotype turned up many times. The chain couples TRBV29-1 to TRBJ2-3; the match to TRBD2 covers 10 bases. This CDR3 is 17 amino acids long. Germline CDR1 and CDR2: SQVTM and ANQGSEA. V lost 6 bases to trimming and J lost 1 base; unmatched junction nucleotides: 13. The CDR3 DNA is TGCAGCGTCTTGAAAGCGGGACTAGCGTGGGGCACAGATACGCAGTATTTT. Translating it yields CSVLKAGLAWGTDTQYF.

Only a few counts were recorded for this clonotype. The genes are TRBV12-3 or TRBV12-4 and TRBJ2-1; D may be TRBD1 or TRBD2 (7 bases each). The germline V and J ends were trimmed by 7 bases and 5 bases, with 18 bases remaining between them. This CDR3 has 15 residues. The CDR3 region is CASTQGGTGHNEQFF. In nucleotides, the CDR3 is TGTGCCAGCACTCAGGGGGGGACCGGCCACAATGAGCAGTTCTTC.

The gene calls are TRBV5-1 and TRBJ1-1, with D tentatively TRBD1 (5 bases). CDR3 length: 14 residues. Germline CDR1 and CDR2: SGHRS and YFSETQ. Between the trimmed V and J ends, which lost 4 bases and 2 bases, there was a span of 12 bases. The CDR3 sequence is CASSIRALNTEAFF. The CDR3 DNA reads TGCGCCAGCAGCATCAGGGCCCTAAACACTGAAGCTTTCTTT.

V gene TRBV9 combines with J gene TRBJ2-1; TRBD1 matches at 10 bases. CDR1 is SGDLS and CDR2 is YYNGEE in the germline V gene. Trimming took 3 bases from V and 10 from J; bases not matched to a gene: 7. This CDR3 is 14 amino acids long. CDR3 loop: CASSAGTGVGEQFF. CDR3 DNA sequence: TGTGCCAGCAGCGCCGGGACAGGGGTGGGGGAGCAGTTCTTC.

This clonotype appeared many times. V is TRBV5-1 and J is TRBJ2-7; possible D gene TRBD2, 6 bases. The germline gives CDR1 SGHRS, CDR2 YFSETQ. The CDR3 sequence is 11 residues long. V dropped 3 bases and J dropped 7 bases, with 8 bases sitting between them. CDR3 sequence: CASSSGLEQYF. The CDR3 nucleotides are TGCGCCAGCAGCTCGGGACTTGAGCAGTACTTC.

This clonotype was seen only once. A clone one base away is much larger, so this may be a read error. The J gene is TRBJ1-2, the V gene TRBV5-1; D is possibly TRBD1 (5 bases). The germline V and J ends were trimmed by 4 bases and 4 bases, with 14 bases remaining between them. Germline CDR1 is SGHRS and CDR2 is YFSETQ. CDR3 length: 14 amino acids. The CDR3 spells CASSPGRDGYGYTF. CDR3 bases: TGCGCCAGCAGCCCTGGGCGGGACGGCTATGGCTACACCTTC.

This rearrangement joins TRBV4-2 to TRBJ1-1; no reliable D call. CDR1 is LGHNA and CDR2 is YNFKEQ in the germline V gene. The CDR3 is 17 residues long. Trimming removed 0 bases at V and 1 base at J, with 15 bases between. In DNA form, the CDR3 reads TGTGCCAGCAGCCAAGAAGTAGTTTACACGACGAACACTGAAGCTTTCTTT. Translating gives CASSQEVVYTTNTEAFF.

The sample holds a few counts of this clonotype. The V and J genes are TRBV20-1 and TRBJ1-6; no firm D call. V shed 6 bases and J shed 7 bases, with 16 bases lying between them. The length of the CDR3 is 14 residues. Per germline, CDR1 DFQATT and CDR2 SNEGSKA (reference sequence). The CDR3 loop is CSARVRTFNSPLHF. In DNA, the CDR3 is TGCAGTGCCCGAGTGAGAACCTTCAATTCACCCCTCCACTTT.

This chain links TRBV20-1 with TRBJ1-1; unclear D gene. V was shortened by 0 bases and J by 4 bases, with 6 bases between the two germline ends. The germline CDR1 and CDR2 sequences are DFQATT and SNEGSKA (reference sequence). CDR3 length equals 12 residues. This CDR3 is CSAREDATEAFF. The CDR3 DNA sequence: TGCAGTGCTAGAGAGGACGCCACTGAAGCTTTCTTT.

The rearrangement uses TRBV7-6 and TRBJ1-2, with D possibly matching TRBD1 (5 bases). The CDR3 runs to 15 residues. CDR1 SGHVS and CDR2 FNYEAQ come from the germline V gene. The ends were cut back, 5 bases at V and 6 bases at J, with 19 bases in the middle. CDR3 sequence (DNA): TGTGCCAGCAGCCTAGGATCAGGCATGGGGGATGGCTACACCTTC. Protein product: CASSLGSGMGDGYTF.

A few counts support this clonotype. This sequence joins TRBV18 and TRBJ2-3, with 7 positions matching TRBD1. Unmatched junction bases numbered 7, after V lost 3 bases and J lost 4 bases. CDR3 length: 15 amino acids. From germline, CDR1 is KGHSH and CDR2 LQKENI. CDR3 sequence reads: CASSPGSGGADTQYF. CDR3 nucleotides: TGTGCCAGCTCACCCGGGTCAGGGGGTGCAGATACGCAGTATTTT. Using reference TRBV18 and TRBJ2-3 for the parts outside the CDR3, the full variable domain is NAGVMQNPRHLVRRRGQEARLRCSPMKGHSHVYWYRQLPEEGLKFMVYLQKENIIDESGMPKERFSAEFPKEGPSILRIQQVVRGDSAAYFCASSPGSGGADTQYFGPGTRLTVL.

The chain combines TRBV6-4 with TRBJ2-1, with D hard to call. Trimming left V 4 bases short and J 0 bases short, with 13 bases between. The V gene's germline CDR1 is MRHNA and CDR2 SNTAGT. The CDR3 covers 16 residues. The CDR3 region has the DNA TGTGCCAGCAGTGTTTTAAAGACGGGCTCCTACAATGAGCAGTTCTTC. Its translation is CASSVLKTGSYNEQFF.

The chain is built from TRBV20-1 and TRBJ1-1; D might be TRBD1 (5 bases). The CDR3 is made up of 12 amino acids. Germline V lookup: CDR1 DFQATT, CDR2 SNEGSKA (reference sequence). The CDR3 DNA reads as TGCAGGGGGTGGGGCGGCGGCACTGAAGCTTTCTTT. This sequence encodes CRGWGGGTEAFF.